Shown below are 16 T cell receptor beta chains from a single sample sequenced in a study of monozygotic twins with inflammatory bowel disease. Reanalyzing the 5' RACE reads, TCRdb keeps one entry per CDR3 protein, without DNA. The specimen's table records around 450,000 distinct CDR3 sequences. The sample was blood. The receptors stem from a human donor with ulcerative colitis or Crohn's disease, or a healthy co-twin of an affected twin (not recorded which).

CDR3 amino acids: CASSAREVGETQYF. V and J are TRBV7-8 and TRBJ2-5; the TRBD2 assignment by TCRdb is unverifiable without DNA. The CDR3 runs 14 residues. The germline V gene has CDR1 SGHVS and CDR2 FQNEAQ.

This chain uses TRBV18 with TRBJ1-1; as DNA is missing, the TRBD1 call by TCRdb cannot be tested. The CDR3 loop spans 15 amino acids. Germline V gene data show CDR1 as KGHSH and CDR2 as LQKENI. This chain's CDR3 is CASSPRGQEDTEAFF.

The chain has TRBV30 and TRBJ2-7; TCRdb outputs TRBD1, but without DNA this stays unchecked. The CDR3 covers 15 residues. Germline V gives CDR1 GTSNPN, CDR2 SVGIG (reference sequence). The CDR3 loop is CAWSVPNFRQVEQYF.

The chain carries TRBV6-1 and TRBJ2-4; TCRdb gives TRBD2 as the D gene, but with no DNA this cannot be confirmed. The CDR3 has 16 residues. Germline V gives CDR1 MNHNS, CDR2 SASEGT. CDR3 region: CASSPTSGSKKNIQYF.

This CDR3 is CASSLVSENTIYF. The chain links TRBV7-2 to TRBJ1-3. This CDR3 has 13 residues. Per germline, CDR1 SGHTA and CDR2 FQGNSA.

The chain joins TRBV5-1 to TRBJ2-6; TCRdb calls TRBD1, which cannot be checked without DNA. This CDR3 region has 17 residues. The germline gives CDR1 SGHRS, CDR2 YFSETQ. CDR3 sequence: CASSSPGQDAGANVLTF.

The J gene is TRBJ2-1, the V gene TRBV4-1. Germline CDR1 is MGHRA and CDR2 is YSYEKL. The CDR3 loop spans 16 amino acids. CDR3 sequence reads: CASSQAGRPARNEQFF.

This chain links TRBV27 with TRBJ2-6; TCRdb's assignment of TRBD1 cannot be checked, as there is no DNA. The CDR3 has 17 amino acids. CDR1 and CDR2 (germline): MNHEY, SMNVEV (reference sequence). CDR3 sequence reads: CASTFRDTLTGANVLTF.

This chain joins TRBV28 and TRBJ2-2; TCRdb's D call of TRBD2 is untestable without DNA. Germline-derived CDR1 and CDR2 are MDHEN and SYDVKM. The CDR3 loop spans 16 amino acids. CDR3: CASSRGLADVTGELFF. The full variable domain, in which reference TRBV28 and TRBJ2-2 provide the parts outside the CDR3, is DVKVTQSSRYLVKRTGEKVFLECVQDMDHENMFWYRQDPGLGLRLIYFSYDVKMKEKGDIPEGYSVSREKKERFSLILESASTNQTSMYLCASSRGLADVTGELFFGEGSRLTVL.

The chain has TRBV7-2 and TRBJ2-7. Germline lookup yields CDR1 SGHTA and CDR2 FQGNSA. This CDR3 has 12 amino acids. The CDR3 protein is CASSLNPQRQYF. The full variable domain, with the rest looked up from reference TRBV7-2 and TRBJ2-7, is GAGVSQSPSNKVTEKGKDVELRCDPISGHTALYWYRQSLGQGLEFLIYFQGNSAPDKSGLPSDRFSAERTGGSVSTLTIQRTQQEDSAVYLCASSLNPQRQYFGPGTRLTVT.

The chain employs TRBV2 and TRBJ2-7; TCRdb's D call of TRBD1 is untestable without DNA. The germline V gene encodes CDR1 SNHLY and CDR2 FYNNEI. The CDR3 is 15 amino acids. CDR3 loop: CATKRGVASSYEQYF.

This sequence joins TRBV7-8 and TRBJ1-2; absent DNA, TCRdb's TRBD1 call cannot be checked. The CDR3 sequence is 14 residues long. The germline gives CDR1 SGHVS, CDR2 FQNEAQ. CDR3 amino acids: CASSLFRGQDGYTF.

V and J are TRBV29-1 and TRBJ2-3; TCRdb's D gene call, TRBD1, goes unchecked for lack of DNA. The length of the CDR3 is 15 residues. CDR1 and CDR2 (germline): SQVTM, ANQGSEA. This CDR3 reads CSVNVRGRSTDTQYF.

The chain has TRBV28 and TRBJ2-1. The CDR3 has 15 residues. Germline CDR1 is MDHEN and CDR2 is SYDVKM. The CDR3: CASSPSGRASNEQFF.

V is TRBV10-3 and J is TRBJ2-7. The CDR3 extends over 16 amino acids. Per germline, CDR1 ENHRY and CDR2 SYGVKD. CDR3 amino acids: CAISESTGRLKDEQYF.

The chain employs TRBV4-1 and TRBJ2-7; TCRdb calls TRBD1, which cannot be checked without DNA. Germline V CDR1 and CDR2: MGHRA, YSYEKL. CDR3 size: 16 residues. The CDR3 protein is CASSPPTGLGSYEQYF.